Presented here are 22 T cell receptor beta chains from one specimen sequenced in a study of human T cells and chemical hapten exposure. Time point: patch test 3, about 24 weeks after DPC sensitization. As to treatment: therapeutic diphenylcyclopropenone sensitization with weekly scalp DPC. TCRdb called the RACE reads again in MiXCR, with one record for every CDR3 protein. This sample has roughly 90,000 distinct CDR3 sequences; approximately 11% occur once, and the top ten carry roughly 1%. The specimen comprised whole blood, sampled in connection with sensitization to the hapten diphenylcyclopropenone (DPC). The receptors stem from a woman aged 25 to 39 with alopecia areata. Some clones in this sample may be carry-over from other donors' samples.

This clonotype showed up many times. This rearrangement joins TRBV28 to TRBJ1-5; D is unclear. The germline V gene has CDR1 MDHEN and CDR2 SYDVKM. V lost 2 bases and J 0 bases, leaving 11 bases between the germline ends. The CDR3 is 16 amino acids. The CDR3, as DNA: TGTGCCAGCAGTTTAAGGGCACAGTATAGCAATCAGCCCCAGCATTTT. Amino acids: CASSLRAQYSNQPQHF.

At least ten counts were recorded for this clonotype. The chain carries TRBV29-1 and TRBJ1-1, with 7 bases aligning to TRBD1. This CDR3 region has 12 residues. Looked up from germline, CDR1 is SQVTM and CDR2 is ANQGSEA. CDR3 sequence (DNA): TGCAGAGAGAAGGGGGCAGACACTGAAGCTTTCTTT. Translation: CREKGADTEAFF. The full variable domain, its missing parts supplied by reference TRBV29-1 and TRBJ1-1, is SAVISQKPSRDICQRGTSLTIQCQVDSQVTMMFWYRQQPGQSLTLIATANQGSEATYESGFVIDKFPISRPNLTFSTLTVSNMSPEDSSIYLCREKGADTEAFFGQGTRLTVV.

Only a few counts were recorded for this clonotype. The chain couples TRBV28 to TRBJ2-7, with D possibly matching TRBD1 (5 bases). This CDR3 is 15 amino acids long. Trimming cost V 5 bases and J 0 bases, with 14 bases left between them. Germline V gives CDR1 MDHEN, CDR2 SYDVKM. The CDR3 DNA is TGTGCCAGCAGTCCAGACAGCCGGAGCTCCTACGAGCAGTACTTC. Amino acid sequence: CASSPDSRSSYEQYF.

This clonotype was detected many times. The chain has TRBV30 and TRBJ1-3; tentatively, D is TRBD1 (5 bases). Germline V gene data show CDR1 as GTSNPN and CDR2 as SVGIG (reference sequence). This CDR3 contains 12 residues. Trimming pared 8 bases from V and 4 bases from J, leaving 12 bases between. The chain's CDR3 is CATEGTGNTIYF. CDR3 DNA sequence: TGTGCCACGGAGGGGACGGGAAACACCATATATTTT.

At least ten counts were recorded for this clonotype. V gene TRBV19 combines with J gene TRBJ2-3; D may be TRBD1 (6 bases). CDR1 and CDR2 (germline): LNHDA, SQIVND (reference sequence). Trimming removed 6 bases at V and 0 bases at J, with 10 bases between. CDR3 length equals 14 residues. Here the CDR3 reads CASRDSSSTDTQYF. Written as DNA, the CDR3 is TGTGCCAGTAGGGACAGCTCCAGCACAGATACGCAGTATTTT.

This chain joins TRBV5-6 and TRBJ2-7; D not resolved. Germline V lookup: CDR1 SGHDT, CDR2 YYEEEE. The CDR3 runs 12 residues. Trimming removed 1 base at V and 2 bases at J, with 4 bases between. The CDR3 DNA sequence: TGTGCCAGCAGCTTGACAGCCTACGAGCAGTACTTC. Its translation is CASSLTAYEQYF.

The rearrangement joins TRBV5-1 to TRBJ1-6; 9 bases line up with TRBD1. Trimming took 3 bases from V and 9 from J; bases not matched to a gene: 1. The CDR3 is made up of 13 amino acids. CDR1 SGHRS and CDR2 YFSETQ come from the germline V gene. CDR3 sequence (DNA): TGCGCCAGCAGCTGGGACAGGGCTTCACCCCTCCACTTT. Translating it yields CASSWDRASPLHF.

This clonotype was counted many times. The chain carries TRBV6-5 and TRBJ1-2, with a tentative D call TRBD1 (6 bases). Trimming removed 5 bases from V and 6 bases from J, with 13 bases in between. The CDR3 has 13 residues. Per the germline V gene, CDR1 is MNHEY and CDR2 is SVGAGI. The CDR3 sequence: CASSNRVSDGYTF. CDR3 DNA sequence: TGTGCCAGCAGTAACAGGGTTTCCGATGGCTACACCTTC.

This clonotype has ten or more counts. The rearrangement links TRBV20-1 to TRBJ2-3, with D possibly matching TRBD2 (5 bases). Germline CDR1 DFQATT, CDR2 SNEGSKA (reference sequence). V was pared by 0 bases and J by 2 bases, with 9 bases between. The CDR3 contains 14 residues. The CDR3 region is CSARELDPTDTQYF. Here the CDR3 DNA reads TGCAGTGCTAGAGAACTAGATCCCACAGATACGCAGTATTTT.

This clonotype was seen only a few times. The chain links TRBV20-1 to TRBJ1-5, with 12 nucleotides matching TRBD1. Germline V CDR1 and CDR2: DFQATT, SNEGSKA (reference sequence). V shed 6 bases and J 1 base; nucleotides not matched to a gene: 16. The CDR3 runs to 19 residues. CDR3 sequence: CSARISGTGGLRSNQPQHF. CDR3 DNA sequence: TGCAGTGCCCGAATAAGCGGGACAGGGGGCTTGAGGAGCAATCAGCCCCAGCATTTT.

There are many counts of this clonotype. The J gene is TRBJ2-1, the V gene TRBV5-1, with 10 bases aligning to TRBD2. Trimming at V came to 4 bases and at J to 8 bases, leaving 12 bases not matched to a gene. There are 16 residues in the CDR3. Germline loops: CDR1 SGHRS, CDR2 YFSETQ. CDR3 nucleotides: TGCGCCAGCAGCCGAGGGAGCGGGAGGGCCTTGGATGAGCAGTTCTTC. This encodes CASSRGSGRALDEQFF.

V and J are TRBV25-1 and TRBJ2-7; TRBD1 or TRBD2 may be the D gene (5 bases each). V was pared by 0 bases and J by 7 bases, with 10 bases between. The germline CDR1 and CDR2 sequences are MGHDK and SYGVNS. CDR3 length: 13 residues. The CDR3 loop reads CASSEYNEGEQYF. The CDR3 DNA reads TGTGCCAGCAGTGAATATAACGAGGGGGAGCAGTACTTC.

This clonotype was counted at least ten times. J is TRBJ1-5 and V is TRBV6-1; no firm D call. Looked up from germline, CDR1 is MNHNS and CDR2 is SASEGT. This CDR3 has 15 amino acids. V was pared by 5 bases and J by 7 bases, with 18 bases between. CDR3 DNA sequence: TGTGCCAGCAGTTACGCATCTTCGGGTTCACAGCCCCAGCATTTT. Amino acid sequence: CASSYASSGSQPQHF.

This clonotype was recorded many times. This chain links TRBV27 with TRBJ2-6, with D perhaps TRBD1 or TRBD2 (5 bases each). The ends were cut back, 1 base at V and 0 bases at J, with 13 bases in the middle. CDR1 is MNHEY, CDR2 SMNVEV, per germline (reference sequence). The CDR3 covers 18 residues. CDR3 in amino acids: CASSLWGTPDSGANVLTF. Written as DNA, the CDR3 is TGTGCCAGCAGTTTATGGGGGACGCCAGACTCTGGGGCCAACGTCCTGACTTTC.

Many counts were recorded for this clonotype. This sequence joins TRBV20-1 and TRBJ1-1; 9 bases agree with TRBD1. Germline lookup yields CDR1 DFQATT and CDR2 SNEGSKA (reference sequence). The CDR3 consists of 13 residues. The ends lost 3 bases at V and 5 bases at J; junction bases unmatched: 4. CDR3 in amino acids: CSASTGGRTEAFF. The CDR3 DNA is TGCAGTGCTAGTACAGGGGGCCGAACTGAAGCTTTCTTT.

This sequence joins TRBV29-1 and TRBJ2-5; unclear D gene. This CDR3 is built from 10 residues. Looked up from germline, CDR1 is SQVTM and CDR2 is ANQGSEA. Between the trimmed V and J ends, which lost 6 bases and 7 bases, there was a span of 9 bases. CDR3 protein: CSVLGGTQYF. The CDR3 bases are TGCAGCGTGCTAGGTGGGACCCAGTACTTC.

The chain combines TRBV5-1 with TRBJ2-2; possible D gene TRBD1, 5 bases. The CDR3 length is 15 residues. V was trimmed by 4 bases and J by 0 bases, leaving 10 bases between them. The germline V gene encodes CDR1 SGHRS and CDR2 YFSETQ. The CDR3 loop is CASSKDNSNTGELFF. CDR3 coding DNA: TGCGCCAGCAGCAAGGACAACTCGAACACCGGGGAGCTGTTTTTT.

The rearrangement joins TRBV29-1 to TRBJ1-5; 8 positions match TRBD1. The CDR3 has 14 amino acids. V lost 4 bases and J lost 6; bases outside the gene matches: 8. Per germline, CDR1 SQVTM and CDR2 ANQGSEA. The CDR3 spells CSVGSGQVGQPQHF. CDR3 bases: TGCAGCGTTGGTTCGGGACAGGTGGGTCAGCCCCAGCATTTT.

This clonotype was detected only a few times. V and J are TRBV9 and TRBJ2-7; the D gene is possibly TRBD1 (6 bases). The ends were cut back, 4 bases at V and 1 base at J, with 15 bases in the middle. Germline V CDR1 and CDR2: SGDLS, YYNGEE. The CDR3 runs to 15 residues. The CDR3 loop is CASSTQGRNSYEQYF. In nucleotides, the CDR3 is TGTGCCAGCAGCACCCAGGGGCGGAATTCCTACGAGCAGTACTTC.

On this clonotype: Since a much larger clone is just one base distant, this may be a read error. J is TRBJ2-5 and V is TRBV3-1; D perhaps matches TRBD1 (5 bases). CDR3 size: 14 residues. The germline V gene encodes CDR1 LGHDT and CDR2 YNNKEL (reference sequence). CDR3 nucleotide sequence: TGTGACAGCAGCCAAGCCAAACAGGAGGAGACCCAGTACTTC. Its translation is CDSSQAKQEETQYF.

The chain has TRBV2 and TRBJ2-1; maybe TRBD1 (6 bases). The CDR3 totals 14 residues. Germline assignment: CDR1 SNHLY and CDR2 FYNNEI. V was cut by 1 base and J by 6 bases, with 10 bases left in between. Here the CDR3 reads CASSEDRAGNEQFF. CDR3 nucleotide sequence: TGTGCCAGCAGTGAAGACAGGGCTGGCAATGAGCAGTTCTTC. The variable domain in full, completed from reference TRBV2 and TRBJ2-1, reads EPEVTQTPSHQVTQMGQEVILRCVPISNHLYFYWYRQILGQKVEFLVSFYNNEISEKSEIFDDQFSVERPDGSNFTLKIRSTKLEDSAMYFCASSEDRAGNEQFFGPGTRLTVL.

This clonotype was observed many times. J is TRBJ1-1 and V is TRBV3-1; tentative D call: TRBD1 (6 bases). The V end lost 4 bases, the J end lost 5 bases, and 14 bases lay between the germline ends. Germline assignment: CDR1 LGHDT and CDR2 YNNKEL (reference sequence). This CDR3 has 14 amino acids. This chain's CDR3 is CASSREGGWTEAFF. In nucleotides, the CDR3 is TGTGCCAGCAGCCGAGAGGGGGGGTGGACTGAAGCTTTCTTT.